The subject of this entry is one T cell receptor beta chain. Using immunoSEQ multiplex PCR, the repertoire was profiled, and TCRdb retains in-frame clones only, with some absent. In the table there are about 32,000 clones, around 91% of which are singletons. This sample stems from a study of blood T cell repertoires in COVID-19. As for the study in general: The cDNA or gDNA used as material had been derived from T cells, B-cell-depleted T cells, or PBMCs.

The V end lost 6 bases, the J end lost 5 bases, and 16 bases lay between the germline ends. Looked up from germline, CDR1 is KGHSH and CDR2 is LQKENI. The CDR3 contains 14 residues. Sequencing was performed on peripheral blood. The V gene is TRBV18, the J gene TRBJ1-1, with TRBD1 as a possible D gene (5 bases). The source is a man aged 70 or older with active or convalescent COVID-19. CDR3 sequence reads: CASSPSGGWTEAFF. The CDR3, as DNA: TGTGCCAGCTCCCCCTCCGGGGGGTGGACTGAAGCTTTCTTT.